A selection of T cell receptor beta chains follows, all from one sample in a study of cytomegalovirus exposure and HLA in healthy donors. Sequenced by immunoSEQ multiplex PCR; TCRdb stores in-frame clones only, minus some. The sample gives approximately 80,000 clones, around 78% of which show up once; roughly 2.6% is in the top ten. The sequencing sample was made of PBMCs. The origin of the receptors is a male donor in good health and CMV-seropositive. The CDR3 runs from the conserved cysteine through the conserved F or W. The D gene is left open where the match is weak. Where a row states a size, it is once, few, many or the class of an expanded clone; other rows omit it.

D gene	clone size	V gene	CDR3 length	J gene	CDR3 DNA	CDR3 protein
.	.	TRBV5-1	13	TRBJ2-5	TGCGCCACCCACCCGGGTCCCGGAGAGACCCAGTACTTC	CATHPGPGETQYF
.	.	TRBV5-6	15	TRBJ2-3	TGTGCCAGCAGCTTGGTTGCAGTTTTTACAGATACGCAGTATTTT	CASSLVAVFTDTQYF
TRBD2	.	TRBV2	14	TRBJ2-7	TGTGCCAGCAACATAGCGGGAGGGGTTTACGAGCAGTACTTC	CASNIAGGVYEQYF
TRBD2	.	TRBV18	16	TRBJ2-1	TGTGCCAGCTCACCTCCGGGACTAGCGGGATACAATGAGCAGTTCTTC	CASSPPGLAGYNEQFF
TRBD2	.	TRBV4-1	18	TRBJ2-3	TGCGCCAGCAGCCAAGAGGGGGTCGGCGGGAGCGCCCCAGATACGCAGTATTTT	CASSQEGVGGSAPDTQYF
TRBD2	once	TRBV27	18	TRBJ2-1	TGTGCCAGCAGCCCCAATAGACTAGCGGGCCCAAGGGGCCATGAGCAGTTCTTC	CASSPNRLAGPRGHEQFF
.	.	TRBV19	15	TRBJ2-2	TGTGCCAGTAGTATAGCGGAGTCCCACACCGGGGAGCTGTTTTTT	CASSIAESHTGELFF
.	.	TRBV4-1	13	TRBJ2-7	TGCGCCAGCAGCCAAGGGCCAGCCTACGAGCAGTACTTC	CASSQGPAYEQYF
TRBD2	.	TRBV2	15	TRBJ2-3	TGTGCCAGCAGTGAACTAGCGGGGAGCACAGATGCGCAGTATTTT	CASSELAGSTDAQYF
.	few	TRBV5-1	16	TRBJ1-4	TGCGCCAGCAGCTTGGGGCCCCAGGGAGGGAATGAAAAACTGTTTTTT	CASSLGPQGGNEKLFF
TRBD2	few	TRBV10-1	15	TRBJ2-7	TGCGCCAGCAGCCCTAGCGGACGCAACTCCTACGAGCAGTACTTC	CASSPSGRNSYEQYF
.	once	TRBV7-3	15	TRBJ2-7	TGTGCCAGCAGCTTAATTCCGGGAGTGTCCGCCGAGCAGTACTTC	CASSLIPGVSAEQYF
TRBD1	.	TRBV27	15	TRBJ2-7	TGTGCCAGCAGCCCGGAGACAGGGATGGCGTACGAGCAGTACTTC	CASSPETGMAYEQYF
TRBD2	.	TRBV5-1	16	TRBJ2-3	TGCGCCAGCGGGGGCGATAGCGGGAGGGTCGGAGATACGCAGTATTTT	CASGGDSGRVGDTQYF
TRBD2	.	TRBV5-4	14	TRBJ2-5	TGTGCCAGCAGCTCGGGGGGGGTTGGAGAGACCCAGTACTTC	CASSSGGVGETQYF
.	.	TRBV11-2	13	TRBJ2-7	TGTGCCAGCAGCTGGGAGCGGTCCTACGAGCAGTACTTC	CASSWERSYEQYF
TRBD1	.	TRBV14	16	TRBJ2-5	TGTGCCAGCAGCCAAGGGGACAGAGGGGCGTGGGAGACCCAGTACTTC	CASSQGDRGAWETQYF
.	.	TRBV27	9	TRBJ1-5	TGTGCCAGCGGGGACGGAGGGGATTTT	CASGDGGDF
TRBD2	once	TRBV7-8	17	TRBJ2-6	TGTGCCAGCGAAAGGGGGGGCGGGGGGCTTGGGGCCAACGTCCTGACTTTC	CASERGGGGLGANVLTF
TRBD2	.	TRBV7-3	16	TRBJ2-1	TGTGCCAGCAGCCCAACCGCGGGACTAGCTAACAATGAGCAGTTCTTC	CASSPTAGLANNEQFF
.	.	TRBV15	16	TRBJ1-2	TGTGCCACCAGAGGGGGTGGAAATCACCCTAACTATGGCTACACCTTC	CATRGGGNHPNYGYTF
TRBD2	.	TRBV4-1	16	TRBJ2-2	TGCGCCAGCAGCCAGGTTAGCGGGATATCCACCGGGGAGCTGTTTTTT	CASSQVSGISTGELFF
.	few	TRBV7-9	13	TRBJ1-2	TGTGCCAGCAGCTCGACAGTAAACTATGGCTACACCTTC	CASSSTVNYGYTF
TRBD2	.	TRBV6-4	15	TRBJ2-1	TGTGCCAGCAGCGCCGACGCGGGAGGGCGGGATGAGCAGTTCTTC	CASSADAGGRDEQFF
TRBD2	.	TRBV7-3	16	TRBJ2-2	TGTGCCAGCAGCCAAACGGGGGGTCAACTTGCCGGGGAGCTGTTTTTT	CASSQTGGQLAGELFF
TRBD1	.	TRBV27	15	TRBJ2-7	TGTGCCAGCAGTCCGACAGGGGGTAAACTGTACGAGCAGTACTTC	CASSPTGGKLYEQYF
.	few	TRBV6-1	15	TRBJ1-5	TGTGCCAGCACCCTGTGGGGGGTAATCAATCAGCCCCAGCATTTT	CASTLWGVINQPQHF
.	.	TRBV25-1	11	TRBJ2-7	TGTGCCAGCATAAGATCAGGGAGGCAGGACTTC	CASIRSGRQDF
.	.	TRBV19	14	TRBJ1-2	TGTGCCAGTAGTAAACAGGGTCCTAACTATGGCTACACCTTC	CASSKQGPNYGYTF
.	.	TRBV4-1	16	TRBJ2-2	TGCGCCAGCTCGAGGAACTCGGAGCTACTCACCGGGGAGCTGTTTTTT	CASSRNSELLTGELFF
.	.	TRBV11-2	15	TRBJ2-1	TGTGCCAGCAGCTTAGGGGTTAGCATCGGCGCTCGGGAGTTCTTC	CASSLGVSIGAREFF
TRBD1	.	TRBV27	15	TRBJ2-3	TGTGCCAGCAGTTTACGGGACAGGGAATCAGATACGCAGTATTTT	CASSLRDRESDTQYF
TRBD2	.	TRBV6-5	14	TRBJ2-7	TGTGCCAGCAGTGGACTAGCGGGAGTTTCCGAGCAGTACTTC	CASSGLAGVSEQYF
TRBD2	.	TRBV7-8	17	TRBJ2-4	TGTGCCAGCAGCTTAGGTAGCGGGAGTGTGACCAAAAACATTCAGTACTTC	CASSLGSGSVTKNIQYF
.	.	TRBV28	13	TRBJ1-5	TGTGCCAGCAGGGAGGGGTTGGTTCAGCCCCAGCATTTT	CASREGLVQPQHF
.	.	TRBV7-9	14	TRBJ1-4	TGTGCCAGCAGCAAAACCGGGACAAATGAAAAACTGTTTTTT	CASSKTGTNEKLFF
.	.	TRBV6-5	13	TRBJ2-6	TGTGTCAGCTCTACCTCCGGGGCCAACGTCCTGACTTTC	CVSSTSGANVLTF
.	.	TRBV30	12	TRBJ1-1	TGTGCCTGGAGTGTACAACAGGGTAAAGCTTTCTTT	CAWSVQQGKAFF
.	.	TRBV9	17	TRBJ1-2	TGTGCCAGCAGCGTAAACGTCGGGGGGACGGGCTCGTATGGCTACACCTTC	CASSVNVGGTGSYGYTF
TRBD1	few	TRBV7-9	14	TRBJ2-3	TGTGCCAGCAGCCCGGACAGGGGGCCAGATACGCAGTATTTT	CASSPDRGPDTQYF
TRBD2	.	TRBV2	16	TRBJ2-7	TGTGCCAGCAGTCCCGACACCCTAGCGGCCCGGGCCGAGCAGTACTTC	CASSPDTLAARAEQYF
TRBD1	.	TRBV5-1	17	TRBJ1-1	TGCGCCAGCAGGTTAACCGGGACAGGGCGGGGGAACACTGAAGCTTTCTTT	CASRLTGTGRGNTEAFF
TRBD1	.	TRBV6-5	15	TRBJ1-2	TGTGCCAGCAGTTACGGGCAGCAGGGGGCCAGTGGCTACACCTTC	CASSYGQQGASGYTF
TRBD2	.	TRBV4-1	16	TRBJ2-7	TGCGCCAGCAGCCAAGATTCGACTAGCGGGAAGAGGGAGCAGTACTTC	CASSQDSTSGKREQYF
TRBD1	.	TRBV5-1	15	TRBJ1-1	TGCGCCAGTAAGAGGCCGGGACAGATGAACACTGAAGCTTTCTTT	CASKRPGQMNTEAFF
TRBD1	.	TRBV30	16	TRBJ1-4	TGTGCCTGGAGTGCCGGACAGGGGGCAACCAATGAAAAACTGTTTTTT	CAWSAGQGATNEKLFF